This is a list of T cell receptor beta chains from one sample in a study. Each CDR3 protein gets one entry after TCRdb re-called the RT-PCR reads with MiXCR. Among about 680,000 distinct CDR3 sequences, 12% to 15% were seen once, and the ten largest hold 3% to 4.5%. The sample was memory CD4+ T cells from blood. These TCRs come from a female donor in good health, serving as a healthy control. Both conserved end residues are part of each CDR3. The D gene is left open where the match is weak. Not all rows give a size; the values are once, few, many and, for expanded clones, a class.

NA,TRBJ1-2,NA,TRBV6-6,TGTGCCAGCAGCTCCCCCGGGGACTATGGCTACACCTTC,CASSSPGDYGYTF
TRBD1,TRBJ1-2,few,TRBV4-3,TGCGCCAGCAGCCAAGAGGGACAGGGGCGCTATGGCTACACCTTC,CASSQEGQGRYGYTF
NA,TRBJ1-1,many,TRBV6-5,TGTGCCAGCAGTTCCCCGATTGTCACTGAAGCTTTCTTT,CASSSPIVTEAFF
TRBD1,TRBJ2-5,few,TRBV4-3,TGCGCCAGCAGACGTACAGGGGCCCTCGCAGAGACCCAGTACTTC,CASRRTGALAETQYF
NA,TRBJ2-7,few,TRBV11-2,TGTGCCAGCAGCTTTCAGCGGATCACAGCCTCCTACGAGCAGTACTTC,CASSFQRITASYEQYF
NA,TRBJ1-1,NA,TRBV20-1,TGCAGTGCTTGGGAGATCCGTGAAGCTTTCTTT,CSAWEIREAFF
TRBD1,TRBJ1-2,few,TRBV5-1,TGCGCCAGCAGCACTACCGGGACAGGGGACTATGGCTACACCTTC,CASSTTGTGDYGYTF
NA,TRBJ2-2,many,TRBV12-3/TRBV12-4,TGTGCCAGCAGTCCGGGAGATGCGGGGCTAGGCGGGGAGCTGTTTTTT,CASSPGDAGLGGELFF
NA,TRBJ2-7,few,TRBV6-1,TGTGCCAGCAGTGAACAGGGGGGCAATTACGAGCAGTACTTC,CASSEQGGNYEQYF
NA,TRBJ1-1,many,TRBV6-2/TRBV6-3,TGTGCCAGCAGTTACACAAGACCGGCTGAAGCTTTCTTT,CASSYTRPAEAFF
NA,TRBJ2-7,NA,TRBV9,TGTGCCAGCAGTGAGGAAAGTCCCTCCTACGAGCAGTACTTC,CASSEESPSYEQYF